A single sample is the source of the 12 T cell receptor beta chains below, sequenced in a study of blood T cell repertoires in COVID-19. Sequencing was performed with immunoSEQ multiplex PCR; in TCRdb, only in-frame clones are kept and a portion is missing. Of about 210,000 clones listed, more than 80% were seen once; the top ten hold over 6.5%. The sequenced sample consisted of peripheral blood. These receptors were collected from a woman of 80 years or more with COVID-19, enrolled during active disease.

The genes are TRBV5-1 and TRBJ1-2; possible D gene TRBD1, 6 bases. Germline V CDR1 and CDR2: SGHRS, YFSETQ. The CDR3 is 15 amino acids. Trimming pared 1 base from V and 3 bases from J, leaving 13 bases between. CDR3 DNA: TGCGCCAGCAGCTTGCATGGGACATTAGACTATGGCTACACCTTC. This encodes CASSLHGTLDYGYTF.

J is TRBJ2-5 and V is TRBV6-2 or TRBV6-3; D is unresolved. The CDR3 is 11 amino acids. The germline V and J ends were trimmed by 2 bases and 13 bases, with 11 bases remaining between them. In germline, CDR1 is MNHEY, CDR2 SVGEGT. The chain's CDR3 is CASSYESARYF. The CDR3 nucleotides are TGTGCCAGCAGTTACGAGTCCGCCCGGTACTTC.

The rearrangement uses TRBV5-1 and TRBJ2-1, with 8 bases that match TRBD2. From germline, CDR1 is SGHRS and CDR2 YFSETQ. The CDR3 runs to 15 residues. V trimming: 3 bases; J trimming: 2 bases; junction bases outside the gene matches: 4. The CDR3 DNA follows: TGCGCCAGCAGCTCCAGCGGGAGCGCCTACAATGAGCAGTTCTTC. Its protein is CASSSSGSAYNEQFF.

The chain has TRBV21-1 and TRBJ1-3. TRBV21-1 is labeled a pseudogene. The CDR3 length is 11 residues. The CDR3 loop is CASREANTIYF. CDR3 DNA sequence: TGTGCCAGCCGAGAAGCCAACACCATATATTTT.

This clone was counted ten times or more. Relative to the germline gene, one junction end is altered; a read error may explain this. V and J are TRBV2 and TRBJ1-5, with 7 positions matching TRBD1. CDR3 length: 14 residues. The V gene's germline CDR1 is SNHLY and CDR2 FYNNEI. The CDR3 is CASSQEGGKQPQHF. As DNA, the CDR3 is TGTGCCAGCAGTCAGGAAGGGGGCAAACAGCCCCAGCATTTT.

The chain combines TRBV6-4 with TRBJ2-1; 7 nucleotides match TRBD1. The CDR3 runs to 14 residues. The J segment lost 9 bases and the V segment lost 6 bases, leaving 11 bases of the junction unmatched. Looked up from germline, CDR1 is MRHNA and CDR2 is SNTAGT. CDR3 loop: CASRHSTRGSEQFF. CDR3 nucleotides: TGTGCCAGCAGGCATTCCACCAGGGGGAGTGAGCAGTTCTTC.

This chain's CDR3 is CASSLRTEDGYTF. Written as DNA, the CDR3 is TGTGCCAGCAGCTTGAGAACCGAGGATGGCTACACCTTC. This sequence joins TRBV5-4 and TRBJ1-2; the D is unclear. Per the germline V gene, CDR1 is SGHNT and CDR2 is YYREEE (reference sequence). The V gene lost 1 base and the J gene lost 6 bases, with 10 bases spanning the gap. The CDR3 loop spans 13 amino acids.

The chain uses TRBV5-1 and TRBJ2-6, with D unclear. The germline V and J ends were trimmed by 2 bases and 4 bases, with 13 bases remaining between them. The CDR3 extends over 16 amino acids. Germline CDR1 is SGHRS and CDR2 is YFSETQ. CDR3 sequence: CASSFGVTRGANVLTF. CDR3 bases: TGCGCCAGCAGCTTTGGTGTCACCCGGGGGGCCAACGTCCTGACTTTC.

The chain recombines TRBV19 with TRBJ1-3; possibly TRBD1 for D (5 bases). From germline, CDR1 is LNHDA and CDR2 SQIVND (reference sequence). The germline V and J ends were trimmed by 7 bases and 0 bases, with 16 bases remaining between them. The CDR3 consists of 16 residues. The CDR3 here is CASTPGEESSGNTIYF. The CDR3 nucleotides read TGTGCCAGTACTCCGGGGGAGGAGAGCTCTGGAAACACCATATATTTT.

CDR3 bases: TGTGCCAGCAGTGAACCGGGTTTACGGGGCTACACCTTC. Translated: CASSEPGLRGYTF. The chain recombines TRBV2 with TRBJ1-2, with D unresolved. The CDR3 runs 13 residues. CDR1 SNHLY and CDR2 FYNNEI come from the germline V gene. Trimming took off 2 bases at V and 8 bases at J, with 12 bases between the two ends.

This chain connects TRBV19 to TRBJ2-5; D not resolved. The CDR3 has 13 residues. V was cut by 6 bases and J by 5 bases, with 13 bases left in between. Germline V CDR1 and CDR2: LNHDA, SQIVND (reference sequence). The CDR3 spells CASSQFRWETQYF. The CDR3 nucleotides are TGTGCCAGTAGCCAGTTTCGCTGGGAGACCCAGTACTTC.

The V and J genes are TRBV19 and TRBJ1-6; D is possibly TRBD1 (6 bases). The germline V gene has CDR1 LNHDA and CDR2 SQIVND (reference sequence). Trimming took 5 bases from V and 7 from J, leaving 15 bases between them. CDR3 length: 15 amino acids. For the CDR3, the DNA is TGTGCCAGTAGTGCCTGGACAGAGGGAAATTCACCCCTCCACTTT. This translates into CASSAWTEGNSPLHF.